Listed here are 15 T cell receptor beta chains from one sample, sequenced in a study of liver allograft versus peripheral blood T cells. About the research overall: Recipients' peripheral blood supplied the T cell receptor repertoires against which those in transplanted livers were compared.

TCRdb used MiXCR to reprocess the reads, holding one entry per CDR3 protein. The sample holds about 13,000 distinct CDR3 sequences, approximately 20% seen once. These TCRs come from a human patient who had a liver transplant. Some of the T cells might come from the graft donor.

This clonotype was picked up a small number of times. V and J are TRBV5-4 and TRBJ2-7; 10 bases are shared with TRBD2. V shed 1 base and J 1 base; nucleotides not matched to a gene: 5. Germline CDR1 and CDR2: SGHNT and YYREEE (reference sequence). This CDR3 is built from 16 residues. This chain's CDR3 is CASSLSVAGGSYEQYF. DNA of the CDR3: TGTGCCAGCAGCTTGTCGGTAGCGGGAGGATCCTACGAGCAGTACTTC.

The chain combines TRBV7-3 with TRBJ1-1; no definite D call. Germline V lookup: CDR1 SGHTA, CDR2 FQGTGA. CDR3 length: 14 residues. The V gene lost 2 bases and the J gene lost 8 bases, with 15 bases spanning the gap. In nucleotides, the CDR3 is TGTGCCAGCAGCTTAGGGGTTTCCCAAGGGGAAGCTTTCTTT. It yields the protein CASSLGVSQGEAFF. The full variable domain, its missing parts supplied by reference TRBV7-3 and TRBJ1-1, is GAGVSQTPSNKVTEKGKYVELRCDPISGHTALYWYRQSLGQGPEFLIYFQGTGAADDSGLPNDRFFAVRPEGSVSTLKIQRTERGDSAVYLCASSLGVSQGEAFFGQGTRLTVV.

This clonotype has just a few counts. The chain employs TRBV19 and TRBJ1-2; no firm D call. Per the germline V gene, CDR1 is LNHDA and CDR2 is SQIVND (reference sequence). V was trimmed by 5 bases and J by 3 bases, leaving 10 bases between them. This CDR3 comprises 13 residues. CDR3 bases: TGTGCCAGTAGTTTGGATCAAGACTATGGCTACACCTTC. Its translation is CASSLDQDYGYTF.

The chain combines TRBV7-2 with TRBJ1-3, with a possible D match to TRBD1 (5 bases). This CDR3 is 16 amino acids long. The germline CDR1 and CDR2 sequences are SGHTA and FQGNSA. V was shortened by 1 base and J by 0 bases, with 10 bases between the two germline ends. The CDR3 loop is CASSLGGGISGNTIYF. Here the CDR3 DNA reads TGTGCCAGCAGCTTAGGGGGGGGGATCTCTGGAAACACCATATATTTT.

This clonotype occurred many times. The chain combines TRBV6-1 with TRBJ2-7, with D perhaps TRBD1 (6 bases). The CDR3 is made up of 14 amino acids. Per germline, CDR1 MNHNS and CDR2 SASEGT. Trimming removed 2 bases at V and 2 bases at J, with 10 bases between. This chain's CDR3 is CASSETYRAYEQYF. The CDR3 DNA sequence: TGTGCCAGCAGTGAAACGTACAGGGCCTACGAGCAGTACTTC.

The chain couples TRBV24-1 to TRBJ2-7; D uncertain. Trimming removed 4 bases at V and 0 bases at J, with 12 bases between. The CDR3 consists of 15 residues. CDR1 is KGHDR and CDR2 is SFDVKD in the germline V gene. The CDR3 nucleotides are TGTGCCACCAGTGAGCGTGGCGTCCACTCCTACGAGCAGTACTTC. Protein product: CATSERGVHSYEQYF.

This clonotype is labeled medium-sized (0.01 to 0.1%). V and J are TRBV19 and TRBJ2-2; maybe TRBD1 (6 bases). The germline gives CDR1 LNHDA, CDR2 SQIVND (reference sequence). With 4 bases removed from V and 4 bases from J, the gap between germline ends came to 16 bases. The CDR3 spans 16 residues. The CDR3 DNA follows: TGTGCCAGTAGTACGAGGACAGTGAGGAGCACCGGGGAGCTGTTTTTT. Translated: CASSTRTVRSTGELFF.

In this sample, this clonotype is medium-sized. The chain combines TRBV6-1 with TRBJ2-1; D might be TRBD2 (6 bases). In germline, CDR1 is MNHNS, CDR2 SASEGT. There are 15 residues in the CDR3. Trimming removed 4 bases at V and 5 bases at J, with 15 bases between. Here the CDR3 reads CASSVGTLIDNEQFF. CDR3 coding DNA: TGTGCCAGCAGTGTCGGGACTCTTATCGACAATGAGCAGTTCTTC.

This clonotype rates as medium-sized. The rearrangement links TRBV7-9 to TRBJ2-1; D gene unclear. Germline V gene data show CDR1 as SEHNR and CDR2 as FQNEAQ (reference sequence). The CDR3 loop spans 14 amino acids. V was pared by 7 bases and J by 4 bases, with 14 bases between. CDR3 amino acids: CASTPDGPYNEQFF. The CDR3 DNA follows: TGTGCCAGCACTCCGGACGGGCCTTACAATGAGCAGTTCTTC.

This chain links TRBV9 with TRBJ2-1, with TRBD1 as a possible D gene (5 bases). The CDR3 sequence is 19 residues long. From germline, CDR1 is SGDLS and CDR2 YYNGEE. Trimming pared 0 bases from V and 4 bases from J, leaving 23 bases between. CDR3 DNA sequence: TGTGCCAGCAGCGTAGGGCCCCCCCTCCTGGGGCCACTATACAATGAGCAGTTCTTC. It encodes CASSVGPPLLGPLYNEQFF.

This clonotype is medium-sized within its sample. The chain carries TRBV10-3 and TRBJ1-1; D call uncertain. Trimming left V 0 bases short and J 1 base short, with 6 bases between. CDR3 size: 14 residues. Per germline, CDR1 ENHRY and CDR2 SYGVKD. The CDR3 nucleotides are TGTGCCATCAGTGAGTCACCCGAGAACACTGAAGCTTTCTTT. Translation gives CAISESPENTEAFF.

This chain joins TRBV27 and TRBJ2-7; D is perhaps TRBD1 or TRBD2 (5 bases each). This CDR3 comprises 14 residues. V lost 5 bases to trimming and J lost 0 bases, with 11 bases between them. Germline CDR1 MNHEY, CDR2 SMNVEV (reference sequence). The CDR3 is CASSRRDGSYEQYF. DNA for the CDR3: TGTGCCAGCAGTCGTCGGGACGGCTCCTACGAGCAGTACTTC.

This clonotype turned up a few times. The chain recombines TRBV12-3 or TRBV12-4 with TRBJ2-1, with D possibly matching TRBD2 (7 bases). Trimming took off 6 bases at V and 6 bases at J, with 15 bases between the two ends. CDR3 length: 14 amino acids. CDR3 in DNA: TGTGCCAGCAGGCTCGGGGGGCGCAGCAATGAGCAGTTCTTC. This translates into CASRLGGRSNEQFF.

This clonotype is labeled medium-sized. The rearrangement uses TRBV14 and TRBJ1-6; 8 bases are a match to TRBD1. The CDR3 loop spans 15 amino acids. Germline assignment: CDR1 SGHDN and CDR2 FVKESK. The V segment lost 5 bases and the J segment 9 bases; nucleotides outside the gene matches: 9. The CDR3 region is CASSIGQGIGSPLHF. CDR3 bases: TGTGCCAGCAGCATCGGACAGGGAATCGGTTCACCCCTCCACTTT.

This clonotype is labeled medium-sized. The chain couples TRBV29-1 to TRBJ1-2, with D maybe TRBD1 (6 bases). CDR3 length: 14 residues. The germline V and J ends were trimmed by 4 bases and 3 bases, with 15 bases remaining between them. Germline V gene sequence: CDR1 SQVTM, CDR2 ANQGSEA. The CDR3 reads CSVGGRGIDYGYTF. In DNA form, the CDR3 reads TGCAGCGTTGGGGGGAGGGGGATTGACTATGGCTACACCTTC.